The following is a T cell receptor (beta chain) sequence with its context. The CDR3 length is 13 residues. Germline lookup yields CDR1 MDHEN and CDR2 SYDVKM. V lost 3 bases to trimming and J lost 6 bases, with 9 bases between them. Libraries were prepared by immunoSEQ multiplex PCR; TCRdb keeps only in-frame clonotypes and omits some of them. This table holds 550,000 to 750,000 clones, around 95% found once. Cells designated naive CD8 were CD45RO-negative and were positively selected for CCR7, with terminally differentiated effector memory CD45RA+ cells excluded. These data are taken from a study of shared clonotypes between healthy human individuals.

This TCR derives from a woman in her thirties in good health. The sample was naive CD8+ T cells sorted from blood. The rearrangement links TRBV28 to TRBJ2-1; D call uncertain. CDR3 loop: CASSLSLGNEQFF. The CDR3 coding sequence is TGTGCCAGCAGTTTGTCTTTAGGCAATGAGCAGTTCTTC.